The entry below gives a single T cell receptor beta chain sequence along with its context. This entry belongs to a study of PD-L1 blockade in urothelial cancer. Noted time point: pretreatment peripheral blood. The ends were cut back, 4 bases at V and 1 base at J, with 14 bases in the middle. The CDR3 totals 16 residues. Germline V gives CDR1 SGHDN, CDR2 FVKESK. Sequenced by immunoSEQ multiplex PCR; TCRdb stores in-frame clones only, minus some. The repertoire has approximately 67,000 clones, approximately 86% of them found once; the top ten carry around 14%. The gene calls are TRBV14 and TRBJ1-3; D might be TRBD1 (5 bases). The sample consisted of PBMCs, taken around atezolizumab (anti-PD-L1) treatment. The TCR was taken from a man in his 60s with urothelial cancer. CDR3 bases: TGTGCCAGCAGCCTATCCTTAGGGGTTTCTGGAAACACCATATATTTT. It yields the protein CASSLSLGVSGNTIYF. Filled out from reference TRBV14 and TRBJ1-3, the complete variable domain reads EAGVTQFPSHSVIEKGQTVTLRCDPISGHDNLYWYRRVMGKEIKFLLHFVKESKQDESGMPNNRFLAERTGGTYSTLKVQPAELEDSGVYFCASSLSLGVSGNTIYFGEGSWLTVV.